This T cell receptor beta chain was documented in a study of blood T cell repertoires in COVID-19. About the research overall: Samples representing acute and convalescent COVID-19 were sourced from the United States, Italy and Spain. T cells, B-cell-depleted T cells, or PBMCs supplied cDNA or gDNA.

Germline V CDR1 and CDR2: MNHEY, SVGEGT. CDR3 length: 13 amino acids. Between the trimmed V and J ends, which lost 2 bases and 4 bases, there was a span of 8 bases. Per the authors' pipeline: Amplifying reference gene primers gave estimates of nucleated cell counts. Sequencing used immunoSEQ multiplex PCR; TCRdb keeps in-frame clones, though not all of them. D and trimming were read from the DNA, whereas the V and J calls and clone size are those reported in that table. Of more than 95,000 clones detected, 70% to 90% appear once; the ten largest clones hold around 13%. Sequenced sample: peripheral blood. This TCR derives from an older woman in a cohort sampled during active or convalescent COVID-19. The rearrangement joins TRBV6-2 or TRBV6-3 to TRBJ1-2; D gene ambiguous. CDR3 in amino acids: CASSYSRGYGYTF. The CDR3 region has the DNA TGTGCCAGCAGTTACAGTAGAGGCTATGGCTACACCTTC.